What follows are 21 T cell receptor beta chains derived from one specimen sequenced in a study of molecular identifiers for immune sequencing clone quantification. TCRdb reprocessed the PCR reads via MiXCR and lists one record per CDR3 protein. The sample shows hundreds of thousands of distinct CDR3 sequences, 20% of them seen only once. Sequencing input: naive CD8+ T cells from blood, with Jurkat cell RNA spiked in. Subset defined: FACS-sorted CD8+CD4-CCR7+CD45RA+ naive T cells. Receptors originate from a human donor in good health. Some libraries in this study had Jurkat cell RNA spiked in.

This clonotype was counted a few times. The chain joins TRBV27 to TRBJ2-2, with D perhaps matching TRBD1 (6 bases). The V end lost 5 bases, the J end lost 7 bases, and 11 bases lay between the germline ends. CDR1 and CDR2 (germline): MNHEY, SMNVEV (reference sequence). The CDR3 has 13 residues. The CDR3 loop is CASSVQGSGELFF. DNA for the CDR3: TGTGCCAGCAGTGTACAGGGAAGCGGGGAGCTGTTTTTT.

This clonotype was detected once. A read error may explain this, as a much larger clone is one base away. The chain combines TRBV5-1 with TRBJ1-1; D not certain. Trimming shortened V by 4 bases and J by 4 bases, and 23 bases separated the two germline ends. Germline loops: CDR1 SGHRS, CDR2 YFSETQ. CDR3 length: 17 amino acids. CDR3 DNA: TGCGCCAGCAGCCTAAAGGCTTCATGGGCGGAAGGCACTGAAGCTTTCTTT. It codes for CASSLKASWAEGTEAFF.

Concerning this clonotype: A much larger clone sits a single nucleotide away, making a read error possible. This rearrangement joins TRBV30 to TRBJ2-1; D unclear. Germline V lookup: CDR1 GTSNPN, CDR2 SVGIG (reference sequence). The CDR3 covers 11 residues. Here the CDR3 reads CAWGVSGEQFF. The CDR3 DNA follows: TGTGCCTGGGGTGTAAGTGGGGAGCAGTTCTTC.

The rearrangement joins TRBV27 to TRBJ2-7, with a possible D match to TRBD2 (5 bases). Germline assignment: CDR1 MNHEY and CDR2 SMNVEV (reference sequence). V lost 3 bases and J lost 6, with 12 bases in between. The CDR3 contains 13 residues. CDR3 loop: CASSFGGPCEQYF. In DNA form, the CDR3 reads TGTGCCAGCAGTTTTGGCGGGCCCTGCGAGCAGTACTTC.

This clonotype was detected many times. Here the CDR3 reads CAITSEKFAGGQYF. Written as DNA, the CDR3 is TGTGCCATTACAAGTGAAAAATTCGCCGGCGGGCAGTACTTC. The chain couples TRBV10-3 to TRBJ2-7; no definite D call. The CDR3 runs 14 residues. V shed 9 bases and J shed 9 bases, with 24 bases lying between them. Germline CDR1 ENHRY, CDR2 SYGVKD.

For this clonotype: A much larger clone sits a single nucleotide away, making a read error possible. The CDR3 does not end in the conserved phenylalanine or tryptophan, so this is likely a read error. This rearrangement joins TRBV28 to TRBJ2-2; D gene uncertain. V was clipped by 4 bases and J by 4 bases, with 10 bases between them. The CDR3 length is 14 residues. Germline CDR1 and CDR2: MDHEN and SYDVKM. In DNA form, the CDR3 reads TGTGCCAGCAGTTCCGGGCTTGGCACCGGGGAGCTGTTTCTT. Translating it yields CASSSGLGTGELFL.

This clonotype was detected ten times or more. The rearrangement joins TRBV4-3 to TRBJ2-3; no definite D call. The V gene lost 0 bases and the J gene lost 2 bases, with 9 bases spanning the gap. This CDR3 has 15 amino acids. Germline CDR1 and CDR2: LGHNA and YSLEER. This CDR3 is CASSQEIRTTDTQYF. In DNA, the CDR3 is TGCGCCAGCAGCCAAGAGATCCGGACCACAGATACGCAGTATTTT.

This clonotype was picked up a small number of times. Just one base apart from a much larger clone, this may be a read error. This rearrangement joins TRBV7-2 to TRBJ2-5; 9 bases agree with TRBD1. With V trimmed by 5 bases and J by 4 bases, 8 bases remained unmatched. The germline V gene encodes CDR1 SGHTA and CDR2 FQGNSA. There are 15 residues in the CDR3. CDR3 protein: CASSPWTGDGETQYF. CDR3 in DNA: TGTGCCAGCAGCCCGTGGACAGGGGACGGAGAGACCCAGTACTTC.

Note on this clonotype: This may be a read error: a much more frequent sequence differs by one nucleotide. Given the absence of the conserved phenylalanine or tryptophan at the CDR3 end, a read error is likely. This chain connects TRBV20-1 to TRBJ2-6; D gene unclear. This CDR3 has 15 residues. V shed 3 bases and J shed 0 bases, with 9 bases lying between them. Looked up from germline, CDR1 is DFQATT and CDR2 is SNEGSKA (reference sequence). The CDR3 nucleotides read TGCAGTGCTAGGGAAGTAAACTCTGGGGCCAACGTCCTGACTCTC. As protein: CSAREVNSGANVLTL.

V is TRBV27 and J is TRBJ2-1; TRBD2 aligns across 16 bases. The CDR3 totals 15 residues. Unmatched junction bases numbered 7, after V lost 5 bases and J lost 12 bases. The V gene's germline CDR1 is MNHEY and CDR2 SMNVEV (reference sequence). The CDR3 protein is CASSPGTSGGARQFF. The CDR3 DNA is TGTGCCAGCAGTCCCGGGACTAGCGGGGGGGCAAGGCAGTTCTTC.

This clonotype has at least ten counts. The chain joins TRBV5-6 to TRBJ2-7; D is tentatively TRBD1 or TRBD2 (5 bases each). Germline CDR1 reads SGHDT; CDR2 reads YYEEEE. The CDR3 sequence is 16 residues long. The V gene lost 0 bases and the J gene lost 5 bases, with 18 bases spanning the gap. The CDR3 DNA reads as TGTGCCAGCAGCTTGGGGGGGTACTTGGCCGGCGACGAGCAGTACTTC. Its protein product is CASSLGGYLAGDEQYF.

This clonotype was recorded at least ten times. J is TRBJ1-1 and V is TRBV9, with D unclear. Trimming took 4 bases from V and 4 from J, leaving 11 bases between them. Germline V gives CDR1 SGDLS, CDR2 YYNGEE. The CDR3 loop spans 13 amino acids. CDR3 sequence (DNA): TGTGCCAGCAGCACGGGCGGTGGCACTGAAGCTTTCTTT. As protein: CASSTGGGTEAFF.

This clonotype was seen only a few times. CDR3 bases: TGTGCCAGCAGCCAAGACCCGGGACTAGCGGGAGGCTTCCAAGAGACCCAGTACTTC. Amino acids: CASSQDPGLAGGFQETQYF. This chain links TRBV3-1 with TRBJ2-5, with 15 bases matching TRBD2. Germline CDR1 LGHDT, CDR2 YNNKEL (reference sequence). With 0 bases clipped from V and 1 base from J, the junction kept 6 bases outside the gene matches. This CDR3 is built from 19 residues.

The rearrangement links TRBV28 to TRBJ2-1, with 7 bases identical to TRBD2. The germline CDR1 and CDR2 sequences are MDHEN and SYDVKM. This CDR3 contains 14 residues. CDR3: CTSGAGFNYNEQFF. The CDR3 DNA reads TGTACTTCGGGAGCGGGATTTAATTACAATGAGCAGTTCTTC.

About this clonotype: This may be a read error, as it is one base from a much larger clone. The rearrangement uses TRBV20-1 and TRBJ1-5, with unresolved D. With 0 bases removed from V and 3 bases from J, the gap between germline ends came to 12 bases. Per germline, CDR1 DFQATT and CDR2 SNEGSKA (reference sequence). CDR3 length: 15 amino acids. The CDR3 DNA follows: TGCAGTGCTAGAGACGTCAAGGAACTCAATCAGCCCCAGCATTTT. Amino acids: CSARDVKELNQPQHF.

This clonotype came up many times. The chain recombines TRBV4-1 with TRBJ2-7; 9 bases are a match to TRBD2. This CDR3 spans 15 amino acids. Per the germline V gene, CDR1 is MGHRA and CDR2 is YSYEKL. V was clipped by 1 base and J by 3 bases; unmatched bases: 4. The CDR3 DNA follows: TGCGCCAGCAGCCAAGTCTCTAGCGGGGACTACGAGCAGTACTTC. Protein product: CASSQVSSGDYEQYF.

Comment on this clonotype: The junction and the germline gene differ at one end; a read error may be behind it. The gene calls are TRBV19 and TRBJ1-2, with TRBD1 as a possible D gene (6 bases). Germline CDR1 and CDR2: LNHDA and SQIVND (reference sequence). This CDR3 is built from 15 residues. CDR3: CASSIGTRSNYDYTF. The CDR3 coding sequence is TGTGCCAGTAGTATCGGGACACGATCTAACTATGACTACACCTTC.

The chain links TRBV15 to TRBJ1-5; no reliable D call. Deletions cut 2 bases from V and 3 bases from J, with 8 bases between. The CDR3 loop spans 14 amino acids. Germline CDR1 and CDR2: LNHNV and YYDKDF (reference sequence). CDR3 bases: TGTGCCACCAGCAGAATCGAAATCAATCAGCCCCAGCATTTT. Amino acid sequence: CATSRIEINQPQHF.

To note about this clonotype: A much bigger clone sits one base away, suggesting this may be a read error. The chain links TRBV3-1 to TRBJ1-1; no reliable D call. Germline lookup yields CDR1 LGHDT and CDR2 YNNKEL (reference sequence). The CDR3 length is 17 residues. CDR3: CASSHISAGILNTETFF. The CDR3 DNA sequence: TGTGCCAGCAGCCATATTTCAGCCGGAATATTGAACACTGAAACTTTCTTT.

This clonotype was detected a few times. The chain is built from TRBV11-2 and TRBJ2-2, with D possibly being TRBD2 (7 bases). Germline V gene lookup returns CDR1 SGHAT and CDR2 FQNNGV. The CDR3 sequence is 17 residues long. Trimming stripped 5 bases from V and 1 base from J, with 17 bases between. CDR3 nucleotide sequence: TGTGCCAGCAGCGAAAAGCGGGACACCATGAACACCGGGGAGCTGTTTTTT. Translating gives CASSEKRDTMNTGELFF.

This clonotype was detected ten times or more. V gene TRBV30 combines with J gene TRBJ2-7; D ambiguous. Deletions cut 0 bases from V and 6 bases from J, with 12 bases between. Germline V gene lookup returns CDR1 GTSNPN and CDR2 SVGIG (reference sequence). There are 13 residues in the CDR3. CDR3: CAWSVSFPGEQYF. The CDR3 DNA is TGTGCCTGGAGTGTGTCCTTCCCGGGCGAGCAGTACTTC.